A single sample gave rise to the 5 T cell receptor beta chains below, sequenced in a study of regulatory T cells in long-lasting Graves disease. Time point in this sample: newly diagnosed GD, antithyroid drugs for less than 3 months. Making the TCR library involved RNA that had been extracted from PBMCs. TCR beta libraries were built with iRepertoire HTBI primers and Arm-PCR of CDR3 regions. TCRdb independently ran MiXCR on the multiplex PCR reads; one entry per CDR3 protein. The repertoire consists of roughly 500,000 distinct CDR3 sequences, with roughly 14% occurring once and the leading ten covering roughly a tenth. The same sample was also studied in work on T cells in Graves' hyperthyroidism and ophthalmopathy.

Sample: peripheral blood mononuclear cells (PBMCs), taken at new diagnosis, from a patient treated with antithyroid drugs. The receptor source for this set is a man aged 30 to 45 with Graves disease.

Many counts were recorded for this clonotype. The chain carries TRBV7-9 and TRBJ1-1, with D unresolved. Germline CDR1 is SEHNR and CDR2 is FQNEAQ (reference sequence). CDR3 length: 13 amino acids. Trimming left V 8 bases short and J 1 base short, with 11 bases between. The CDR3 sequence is CASGLAGNTEAFF. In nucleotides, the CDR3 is TGTGCCAGCGGCCTCGCGGGGAACACTGAAGCTTTCTTT.

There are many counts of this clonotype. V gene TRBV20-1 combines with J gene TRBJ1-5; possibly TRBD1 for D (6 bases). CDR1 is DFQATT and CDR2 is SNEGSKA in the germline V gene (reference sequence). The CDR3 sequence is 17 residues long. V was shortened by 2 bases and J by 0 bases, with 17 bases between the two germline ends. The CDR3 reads CSARSGRGSYSNQPQHF. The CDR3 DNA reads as TGCAGTGCTAGATCGGGCAGGGGATCATATAGCAATCAGCCCCAGCATTTT.

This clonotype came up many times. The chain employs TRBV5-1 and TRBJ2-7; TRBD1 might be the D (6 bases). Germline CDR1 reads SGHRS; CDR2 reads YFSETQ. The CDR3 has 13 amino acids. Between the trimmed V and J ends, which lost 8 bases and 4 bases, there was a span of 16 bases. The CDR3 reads CASQGLGNYEQYF. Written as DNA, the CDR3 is TGCGCCAGTCAGGGGTTGGGTAATTACGAGCAGTACTTC.

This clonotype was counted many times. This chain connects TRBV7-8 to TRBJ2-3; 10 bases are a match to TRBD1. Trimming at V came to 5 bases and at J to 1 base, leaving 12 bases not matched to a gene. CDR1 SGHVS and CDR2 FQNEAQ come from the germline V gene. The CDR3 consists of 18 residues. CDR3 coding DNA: TGTGCCAGCAGCCAAGGACAGGGGGGTGGATTCGGCACAGATACGCAGTATTTT. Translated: CASSQGQGGGFGTDTQYF.

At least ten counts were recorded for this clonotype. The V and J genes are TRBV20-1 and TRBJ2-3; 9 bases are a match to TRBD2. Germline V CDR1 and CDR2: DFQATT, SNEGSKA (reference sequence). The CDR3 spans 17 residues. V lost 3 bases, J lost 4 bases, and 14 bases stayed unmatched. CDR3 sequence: CSARRGIAGVWADTQYF. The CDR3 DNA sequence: TGCAGTGCTAGGAGGGGCATAGCGGGAGTATGGGCAGATACGCAGTATTTT.